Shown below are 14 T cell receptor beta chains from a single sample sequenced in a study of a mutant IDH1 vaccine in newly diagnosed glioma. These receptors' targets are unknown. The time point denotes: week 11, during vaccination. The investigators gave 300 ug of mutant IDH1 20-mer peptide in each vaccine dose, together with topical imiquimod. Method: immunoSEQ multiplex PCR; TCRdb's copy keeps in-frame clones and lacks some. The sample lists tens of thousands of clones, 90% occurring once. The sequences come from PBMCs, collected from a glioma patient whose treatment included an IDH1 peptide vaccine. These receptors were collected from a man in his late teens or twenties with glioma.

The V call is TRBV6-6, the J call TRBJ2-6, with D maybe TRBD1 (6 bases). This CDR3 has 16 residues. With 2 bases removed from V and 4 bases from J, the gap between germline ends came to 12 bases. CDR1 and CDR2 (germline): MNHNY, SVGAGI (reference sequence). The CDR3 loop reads CASSYLGQTGANVLTF. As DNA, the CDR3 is TGTGCCAGCAGTTACCTAGGACAGACCGGGGCCAACGTCCTGACTTTC.

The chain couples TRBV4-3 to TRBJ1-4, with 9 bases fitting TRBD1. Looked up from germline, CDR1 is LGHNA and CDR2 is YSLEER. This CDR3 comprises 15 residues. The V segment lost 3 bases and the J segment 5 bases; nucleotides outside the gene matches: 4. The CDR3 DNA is TGCGCCAGCAGCCAGACAGGGGGGCTCAATGAAAAACTGTTTTTT. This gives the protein CASSQTGGLNEKLFF.

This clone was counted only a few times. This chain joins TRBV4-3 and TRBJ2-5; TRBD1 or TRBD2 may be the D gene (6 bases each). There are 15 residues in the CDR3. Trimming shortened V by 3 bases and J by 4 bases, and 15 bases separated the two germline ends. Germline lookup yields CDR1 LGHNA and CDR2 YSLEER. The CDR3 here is CASSQLTGRPETQYF. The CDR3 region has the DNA TGCGCCAGCAGCCAGCTCACAGGGAGGCCAGAGACCCAGTACTTC.

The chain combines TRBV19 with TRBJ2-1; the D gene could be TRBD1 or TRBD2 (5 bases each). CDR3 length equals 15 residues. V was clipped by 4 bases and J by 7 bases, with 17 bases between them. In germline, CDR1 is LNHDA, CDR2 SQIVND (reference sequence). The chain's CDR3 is CASSRPGRNSNEQFF. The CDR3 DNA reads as TGTGCCAGTAGTAGACCGGGACGGAATTCTAATGAGCAGTTCTTC.

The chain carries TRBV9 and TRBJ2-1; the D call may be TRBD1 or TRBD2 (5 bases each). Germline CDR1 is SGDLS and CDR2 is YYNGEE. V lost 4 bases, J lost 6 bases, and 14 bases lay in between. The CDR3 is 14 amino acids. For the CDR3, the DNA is TGTGCCAGCAGCCCGAGTCAGAGGGGCAATGAGCAGTTCTTC. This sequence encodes CASSPSQRGNEQFF.

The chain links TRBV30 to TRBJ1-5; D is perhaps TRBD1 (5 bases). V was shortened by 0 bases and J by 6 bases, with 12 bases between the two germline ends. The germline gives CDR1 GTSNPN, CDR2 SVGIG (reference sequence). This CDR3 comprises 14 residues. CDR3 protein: CAWSVGGVGQPQHF. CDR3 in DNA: TGTGCCTGGAGTGTAGGAGGGGTTGGTCAGCCCCAGCATTTT. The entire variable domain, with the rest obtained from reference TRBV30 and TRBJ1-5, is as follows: SQTIHQWPATLVQPVGSPLSLECTVEGTSNPNLYWYRQAAGRGLQLLFYSVGIGQISSEVPQNLSASRPQDRQFILSSKKLLLSDSGFYLCAWSVGGVGQPQHFGDGTRLSIL.

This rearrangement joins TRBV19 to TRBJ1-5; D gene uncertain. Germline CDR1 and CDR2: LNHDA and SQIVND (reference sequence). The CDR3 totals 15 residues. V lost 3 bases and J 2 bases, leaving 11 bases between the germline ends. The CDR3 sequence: CASSIWSVGNQPQHF. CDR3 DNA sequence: TGTGCCAGTAGTATCTGGTCGGTAGGCAATCAGCCCCAGCATTTT.

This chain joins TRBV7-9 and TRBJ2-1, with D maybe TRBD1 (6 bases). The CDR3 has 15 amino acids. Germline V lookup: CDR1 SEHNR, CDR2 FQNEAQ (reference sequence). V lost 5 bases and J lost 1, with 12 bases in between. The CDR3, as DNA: TGTGCCAGCAGCCCTCGGACAGTTTCCTACAATGAGCAGTTCTTC. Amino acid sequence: CASSPRTVSYNEQFF.

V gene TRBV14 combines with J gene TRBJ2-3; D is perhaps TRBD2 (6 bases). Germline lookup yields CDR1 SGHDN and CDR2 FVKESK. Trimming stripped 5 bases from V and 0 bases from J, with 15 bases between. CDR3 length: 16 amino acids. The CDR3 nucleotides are TGTGCCAGCAGCTACGGAGGGTTCTCTAGCACAGATACGCAGTATTTT. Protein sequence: CASSYGGFSSTDTQYF. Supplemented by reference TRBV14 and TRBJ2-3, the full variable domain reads EAGVTQFPSHSVIEKGQTVTLRCDPISGHDNLYWYRRVMGKEIKFLLHFVKESKQDESGMPNNRFLAERTGGTYSTLKVQPAELEDSGVYFCASSYGGFSSTDTQYFGPGTRLTVL.

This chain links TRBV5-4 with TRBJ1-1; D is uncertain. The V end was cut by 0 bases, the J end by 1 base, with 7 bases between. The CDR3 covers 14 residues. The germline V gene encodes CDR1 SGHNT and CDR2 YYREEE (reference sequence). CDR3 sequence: CASSLEQPNTEAFF. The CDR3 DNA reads TGTGCCAGCAGCTTGGAACAGCCGAACACTGAAGCTTTCTTT.

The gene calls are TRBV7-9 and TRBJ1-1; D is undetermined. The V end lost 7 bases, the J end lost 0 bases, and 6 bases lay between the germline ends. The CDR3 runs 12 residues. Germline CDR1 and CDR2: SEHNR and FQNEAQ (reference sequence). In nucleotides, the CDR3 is TGTGCCAGCACCAATCTGAACACTGAAGCTTTCTTT. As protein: CASTNLNTEAFF.

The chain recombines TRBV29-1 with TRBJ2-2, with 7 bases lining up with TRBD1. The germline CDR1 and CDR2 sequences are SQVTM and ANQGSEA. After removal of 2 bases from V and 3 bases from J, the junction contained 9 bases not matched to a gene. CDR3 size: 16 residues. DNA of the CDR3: TGCAGCGTTGAACTATCCGGGACAGTAGACACCGGGGAGCTGTTTTTT. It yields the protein CSVELSGTVDTGELFF.

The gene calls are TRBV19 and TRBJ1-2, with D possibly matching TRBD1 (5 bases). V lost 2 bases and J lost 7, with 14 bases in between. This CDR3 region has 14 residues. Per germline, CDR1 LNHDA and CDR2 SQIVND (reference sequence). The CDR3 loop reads CASSILRGRVGYTF. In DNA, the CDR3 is TGTGCCAGTAGTATATTAAGGGGTCGAGTTGGCTACACCTTC.

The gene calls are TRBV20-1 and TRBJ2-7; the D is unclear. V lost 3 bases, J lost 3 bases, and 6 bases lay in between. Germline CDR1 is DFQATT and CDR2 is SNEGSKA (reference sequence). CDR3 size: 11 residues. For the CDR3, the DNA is TGCAGTGCTAGTGGGGACTACGAGCAGTACTTC. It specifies CSASGDYEQYF.